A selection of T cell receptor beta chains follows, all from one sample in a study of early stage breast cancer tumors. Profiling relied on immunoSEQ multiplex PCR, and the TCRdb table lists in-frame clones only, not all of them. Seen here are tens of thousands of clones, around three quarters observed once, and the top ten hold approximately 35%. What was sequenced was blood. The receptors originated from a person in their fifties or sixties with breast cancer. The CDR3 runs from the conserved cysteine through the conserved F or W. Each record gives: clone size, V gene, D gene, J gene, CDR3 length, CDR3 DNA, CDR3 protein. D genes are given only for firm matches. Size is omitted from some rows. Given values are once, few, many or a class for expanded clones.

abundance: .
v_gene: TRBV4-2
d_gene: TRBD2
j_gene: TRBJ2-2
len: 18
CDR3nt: TGTGCCAGCAGCCAAAAAGGGACTAGCGGGAGCAGCACCGGGGAGCTGTTTTTT
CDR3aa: CASSQKGTSGSSTGELFF

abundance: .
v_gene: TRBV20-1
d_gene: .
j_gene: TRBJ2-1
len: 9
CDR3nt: TGCAGTGCTCGAGAGGAGCAGTTCTTC
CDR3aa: CSAREEQFF

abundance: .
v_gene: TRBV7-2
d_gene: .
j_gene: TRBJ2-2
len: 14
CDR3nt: TGTGCCAGCAGCTTACGGAGTAACACCGGGGAGCTGTTTTTT
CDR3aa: CASSLRSNTGELFF

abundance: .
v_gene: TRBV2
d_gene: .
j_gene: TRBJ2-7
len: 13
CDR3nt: TGTGCCAGCAGTGACACGGATTTCTACGAGCAGTACTTC
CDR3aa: CASSDTDFYEQYF

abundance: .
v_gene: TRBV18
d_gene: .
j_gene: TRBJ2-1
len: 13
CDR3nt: TGTGCCAGCTCACCACCGTCCGTACCTGAGCAGTTCTTC
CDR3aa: CASSPPSVPEQFF

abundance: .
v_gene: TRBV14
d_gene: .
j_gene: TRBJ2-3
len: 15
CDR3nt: TGTGCCAGCAGTCGAGCGAGAACTAGCACAGATACGCAGTATTTT
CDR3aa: CASSRARTSTDTQYF

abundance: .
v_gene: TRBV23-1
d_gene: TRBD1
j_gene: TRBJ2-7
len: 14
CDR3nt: TGCGCCAGCAGTCAATCGGGACAGGGGTCCGAGCAGTACTTC
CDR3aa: CASSQSGQGSEQYF

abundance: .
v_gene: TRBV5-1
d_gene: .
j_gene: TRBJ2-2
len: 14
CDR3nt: TGCGCCAGCAGCTTGGTTGGGGGCACCGGGGAGCTGTTTTTT
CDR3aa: CASSLVGGTGELFF

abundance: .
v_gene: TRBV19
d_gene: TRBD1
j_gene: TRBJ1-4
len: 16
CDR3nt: TGTGCCACCCTTGGACAGGGTATGGCAACTAATGAAAAACTGTTTTTT
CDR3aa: CATLGQGMATNEKLFF

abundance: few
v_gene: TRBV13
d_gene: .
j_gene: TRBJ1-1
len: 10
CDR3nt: TGTGCCAGCAGAGGCCCTGAAGCTTTCTTT
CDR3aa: CASRGPEAFF

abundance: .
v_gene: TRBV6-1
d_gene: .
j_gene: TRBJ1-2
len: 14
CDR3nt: TGTGCCAGCAGTAGAGGGGGGACCAACTATGGCTACACCTTC
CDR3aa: CASSRGGTNYGYTF

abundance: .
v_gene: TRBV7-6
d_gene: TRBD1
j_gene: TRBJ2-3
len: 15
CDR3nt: TGTGCCAGCAGCCGAGGGGGCAGCAGAACAGATACGCAGTATTTT
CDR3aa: CASSRGGSRTDTQYF

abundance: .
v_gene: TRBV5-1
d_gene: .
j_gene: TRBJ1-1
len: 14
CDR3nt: TGCGCCAGCAGCTTCGGGGGCCCGAACACTGAAGCTTTCTTT
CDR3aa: CASSFGGPNTEAFF

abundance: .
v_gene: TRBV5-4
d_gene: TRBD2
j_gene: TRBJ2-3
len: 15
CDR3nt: TGTGCCAGCAGCGCGGGACTAGGTAGCACAGATACGCAGTATTTT
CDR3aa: CASSAGLGSTDTQYF

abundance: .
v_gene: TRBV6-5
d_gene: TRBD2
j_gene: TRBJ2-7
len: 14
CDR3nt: TGTGCCAGCAGTGCCCCGGGGACTAGCGGGGAGCAGTACTTC
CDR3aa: CASSAPGTSGEQYF

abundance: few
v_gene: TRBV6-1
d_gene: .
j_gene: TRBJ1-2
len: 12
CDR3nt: TGTGCCAGCAGTGAATTCCATGATGGCTACACCTTC
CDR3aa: CASSEFHDGYTF

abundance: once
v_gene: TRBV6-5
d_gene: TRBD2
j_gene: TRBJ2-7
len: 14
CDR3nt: TGTGCCAGCAGGCTTCGAGCGGGAGTAAACGAGCAGTACTTC
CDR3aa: CASRLRAGVNEQYF

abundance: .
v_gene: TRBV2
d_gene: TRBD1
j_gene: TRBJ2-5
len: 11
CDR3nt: TGTGCCAGCAGTGCAGGGACAGACACTTACTTC
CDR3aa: CASSAGTDTYF

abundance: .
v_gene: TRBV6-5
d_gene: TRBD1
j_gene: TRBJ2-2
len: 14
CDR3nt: TGTGCCAGCAGGGGACAGGGGGCCACCGGGGAGCTGTTTTTT
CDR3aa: CASRGQGATGELFF

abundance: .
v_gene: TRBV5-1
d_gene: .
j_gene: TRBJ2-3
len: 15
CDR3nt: TGCGCCAGCAGCCCGGAGCGGCCCCCCACAGATACGCAGTATTTT
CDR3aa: CASSPERPPTDTQYF

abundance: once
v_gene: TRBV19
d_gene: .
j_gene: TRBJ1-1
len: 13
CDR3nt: TGTGCCAGTAGTATAGATTTGGGCCGCGAAGCTTTCTTT
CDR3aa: CASSIDLGREAFF

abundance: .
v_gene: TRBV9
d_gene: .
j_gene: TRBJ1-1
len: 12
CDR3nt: TGTGCCACAGGTCGCTCAGACACTGAAGCTTTCTTT
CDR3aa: CATGRSDTEAFF

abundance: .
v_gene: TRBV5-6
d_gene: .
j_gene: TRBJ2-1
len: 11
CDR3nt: TGTGCCAGCAGCTCAGACAATGAGCAGTTCTTC
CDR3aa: CASSSDNEQFF

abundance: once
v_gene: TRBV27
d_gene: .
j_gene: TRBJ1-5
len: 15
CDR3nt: TGTGCCAGCAACCCTAGAGGGGATCCGCGACAGCCCCAGCATTTT
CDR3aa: CASNPRGDPRQPQHF

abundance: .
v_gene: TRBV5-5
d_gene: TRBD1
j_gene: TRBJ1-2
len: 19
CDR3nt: TGTGCCAGCAGCTTATCAGGCGTTGGACAGGGGGCAGGGGGCTATGGCTACACCTTC
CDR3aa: CASSLSGVGQGAGGYGYTF

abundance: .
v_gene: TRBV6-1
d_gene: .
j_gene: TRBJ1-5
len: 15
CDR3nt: TGTGCCAGCAGTGAACTCTCGGGTGCCAATCAGCCCCAGCATTTT
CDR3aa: CASSELSGANQPQHF

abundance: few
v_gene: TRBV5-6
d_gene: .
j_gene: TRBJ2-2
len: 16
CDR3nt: TGTGCCAGCAGCCTGACGGGAAGGGCGAACACCGGGGAGCTGTTTTTT
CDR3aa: CASSLTGRANTGELFF

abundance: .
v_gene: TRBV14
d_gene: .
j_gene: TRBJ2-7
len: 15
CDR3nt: TGTGCCAGCAGCCAAGGCCTCACTACCGCATACGAGCAGTACTTC
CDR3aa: CASSQGLTTAYEQYF

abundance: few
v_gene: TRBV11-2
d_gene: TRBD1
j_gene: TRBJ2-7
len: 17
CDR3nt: TGTGCCAGCAGCTTAGCGCTTACAGGGGGACGCACCTACGAGCAGTACTTC
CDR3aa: CASSLALTGGRTYEQYF

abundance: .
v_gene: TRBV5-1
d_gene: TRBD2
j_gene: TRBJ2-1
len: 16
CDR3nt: TGCGCCAGCAGCTTTAGACTAGCAGACTCCTACAATGAGCAGTTCTTC
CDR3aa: CASSFRLADSYNEQFF

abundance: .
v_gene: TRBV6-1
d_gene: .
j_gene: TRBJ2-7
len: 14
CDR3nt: TGTGCCAGCAAGGTAGTGGCTAGCAGCTACGAGCAGTACTTC
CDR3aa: CASKVVASSYEQYF

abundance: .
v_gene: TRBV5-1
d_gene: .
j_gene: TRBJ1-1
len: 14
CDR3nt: TGCGCCAGCAGCTTGGGAGGAGAGAACACTGAAGCTTTCTTT
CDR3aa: CASSLGGENTEAFF

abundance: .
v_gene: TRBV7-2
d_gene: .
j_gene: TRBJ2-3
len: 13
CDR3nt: TGTGCCAGCAGCTGGCCCGGCACAGATACGCAGTATTTT
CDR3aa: CASSWPGTDTQYF

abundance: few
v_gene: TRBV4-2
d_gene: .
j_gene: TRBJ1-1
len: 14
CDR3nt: TGTGCCAGCAGCCAAGACAACATCCCCACTGAAGCTTTCTTT
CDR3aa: CASSQDNIPTEAFF

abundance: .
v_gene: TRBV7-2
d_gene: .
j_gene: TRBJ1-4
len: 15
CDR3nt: TGTGCCAGCAGCTTAGGGGGGCAGGTTAATGAAAAACTGTTTTTT
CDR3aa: CASSLGGQVNEKLFF

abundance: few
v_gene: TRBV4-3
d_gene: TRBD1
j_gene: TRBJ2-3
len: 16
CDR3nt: TGCGCCAGCAGCCAAGTGGGACAGGGGTCAGCAGATACGCAGTATTTT
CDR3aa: CASSQVGQGSADTQYF

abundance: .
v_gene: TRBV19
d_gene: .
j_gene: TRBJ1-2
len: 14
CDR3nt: TGTGCCAGTAGCCCGAGGCGGACTAACTATGGCTACACCTTC
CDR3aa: CASSPRRTNYGYTF

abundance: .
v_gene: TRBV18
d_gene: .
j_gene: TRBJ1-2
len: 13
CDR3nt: TGTGCCAGCTCTCCGGGGGGGCCCGTTGGCTACACCTTC
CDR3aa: CASSPGGPVGYTF

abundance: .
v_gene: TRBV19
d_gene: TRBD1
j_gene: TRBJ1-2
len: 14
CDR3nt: TGTGCCAGTAGTATAAGGACAGGCAACTATGGCTACACCTTC
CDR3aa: CASSIRTGNYGYTF

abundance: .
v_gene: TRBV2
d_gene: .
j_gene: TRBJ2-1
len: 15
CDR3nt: TGTGCCAGCGGGGAACAGGGTCTTGGATCGGATGAGCAGTTCTTC
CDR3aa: CASGEQGLGSDEQFF

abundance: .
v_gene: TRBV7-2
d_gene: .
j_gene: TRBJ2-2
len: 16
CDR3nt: TGTGCCAGCAGCTTATCAGGGGGAGGTATGATCGGGGAGCTGTTTTTT
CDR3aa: CASSLSGGGMIGELFF

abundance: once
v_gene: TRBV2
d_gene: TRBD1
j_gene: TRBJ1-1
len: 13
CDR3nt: TGTGCCATCCACCGGGACAGAAACACTGAAGCTTTCTTT
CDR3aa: CAIHRDRNTEAFF

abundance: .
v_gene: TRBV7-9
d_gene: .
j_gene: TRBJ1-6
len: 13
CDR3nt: TGTGCCAGCAGCCTAACCCTCGACAATCCCCTCCACTTT
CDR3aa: CASSLTLDNPLHF

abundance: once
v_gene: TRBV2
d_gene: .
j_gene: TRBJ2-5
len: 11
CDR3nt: TGTGCCAGCAGTGAGGGGGAGACCCAGTACTTC
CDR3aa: CASSEGETQYF

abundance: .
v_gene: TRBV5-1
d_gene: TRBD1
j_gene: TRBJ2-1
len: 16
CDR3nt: TGCGCCAGCAGCTCCGGAGAGGGACAGTACTACAATGAGCAGTTCTTC
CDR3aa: CASSSGEGQYYNEQFF

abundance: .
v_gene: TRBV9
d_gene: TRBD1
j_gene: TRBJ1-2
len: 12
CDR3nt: TGTGCCAGCAGCACAGGGGTAAGGGGCTACACCTTC
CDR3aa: CASSTGVRGYTF

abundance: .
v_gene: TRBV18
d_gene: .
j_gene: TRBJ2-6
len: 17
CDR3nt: TGTGCCAGCTCACCACCGGGGGGACCCTCTGGGGCCAACGTCCTGACTTTC
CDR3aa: CASSPPGGPSGANVLTF

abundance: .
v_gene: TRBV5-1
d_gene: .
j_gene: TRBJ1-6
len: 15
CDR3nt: TGCGCCAGCAGCTCTACAGGGCTCCCTAATTCACCCCTCCACTTT
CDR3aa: CASSSTGLPNSPLHF

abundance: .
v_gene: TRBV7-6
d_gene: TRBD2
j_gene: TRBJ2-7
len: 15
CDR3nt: TGTGCCAGCAGCTTAGCAGCGGGAGGGCAAAGGGAGCAGTACTTC
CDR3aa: CASSLAAGGQREQYF

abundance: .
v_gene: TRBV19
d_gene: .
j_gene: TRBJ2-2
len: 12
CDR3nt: TGTGCCAGTATCATGGGAGGAGGGGAGCTGTTTTTT
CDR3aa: CASIMGGGELFF

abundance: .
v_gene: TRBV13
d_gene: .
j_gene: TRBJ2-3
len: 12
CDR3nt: TGTGCCAGCAGCTCCCGCACAGATACGCAGTATTTT
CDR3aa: CASSSRTDTQYF

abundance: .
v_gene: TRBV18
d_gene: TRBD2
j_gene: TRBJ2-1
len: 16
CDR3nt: TGTGCCAGCTCACCACCGTCAGCGGGAGGTGGCAATGAGCAGTTCTTC
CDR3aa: CASSPPSAGGGNEQFF

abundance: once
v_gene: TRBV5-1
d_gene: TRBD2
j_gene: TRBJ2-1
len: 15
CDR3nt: TGCGCCAGCAGCTTGGAGCCTAGCGGGAGCATTGAGCAGTTCTTC
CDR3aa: CASSLEPSGSIEQFF

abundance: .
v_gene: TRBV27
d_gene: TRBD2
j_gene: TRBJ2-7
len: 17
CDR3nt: TGTGCCAGCAGTACTCTAGCGGGAGGTACCCAACGCTACGAGCAGTACTTC
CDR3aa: CASSTLAGGTQRYEQYF

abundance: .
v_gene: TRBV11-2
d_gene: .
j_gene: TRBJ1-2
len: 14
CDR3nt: TGTGCCAGCAGCCTCGCGGGAAAAGACTATGGCTACACCTTC
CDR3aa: CASSLAGKDYGYTF

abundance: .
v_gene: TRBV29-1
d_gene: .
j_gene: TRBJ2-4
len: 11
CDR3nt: TGCAGCGTTGATTGGGGAGACATTCAGTACTTC
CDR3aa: CSVDWGDIQYF

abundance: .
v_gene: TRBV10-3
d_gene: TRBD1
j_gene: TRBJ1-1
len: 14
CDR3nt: TGTGCCATCAGTAAGGGACAGGGGGCGGGTGAAGCTTTCTTT
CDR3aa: CAISKGQGAGEAFF

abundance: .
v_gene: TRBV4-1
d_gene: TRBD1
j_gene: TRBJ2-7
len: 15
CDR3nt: TGCGCCAGCAGCCAAGCTAGGGACAGGAGGTACGAGCAGTACTTC
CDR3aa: CASSQARDRRYEQYF

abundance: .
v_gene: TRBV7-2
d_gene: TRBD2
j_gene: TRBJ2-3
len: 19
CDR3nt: TGTGCCAGCAGCTTAAGGAGGCTACTAGCGGGAGTATTTACAGATACGCAGTATTTT
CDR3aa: CASSLRRLLAGVFTDTQYF